These T cell receptor beta chains were read from a single sample in a study of cytomegalovirus exposure and HLA in healthy donors. TCRdb's copy holds only in-frame clones and misses some; the assay was immunoSEQ multiplex PCR. Seen here are over 80,000 clones, 81% observed once, and the top ten hold approximately 5.4%. Specimen: PBMCs. These receptors were taken from a man aged 40-49 years in good health and CMV-seropositive. The CDR3 runs from the conserved cysteine through the conserved F or W. Each record gives: clone size, V gene, D gene, J gene, CDR3 protein, CDR3 DNA. A D gene is named only where the DNA matches it firmly. Size values are once, few and many counts, or a class for expanded clones, and some rows have none.

size: NA
V: TRBV5-1
D: TRBD1
J: TRBJ1-5
CDR3: CASSPGGQGNQPQHF
DNA: TGCGCCAGCAGCCCCGGGGGACAGGGCAATCAGCCCCAGCATTTT

size: NA
V: TRBV11-2
D: TRBD1
J: TRBJ2-1
CDR3: CASSLRDSKVAYNEQFF
DNA: TGTGCCAGCAGCCTTAGGGACAGCAAAGTGGCATACAATGAGCAGTTCTTC

size: NA
V: TRBV25-1
D: NA
J: TRBJ1-1
CDR3: CASSESWRGNTEAFF
DNA: TGTGCCAGCAGTGAAAGTTGGCGAGGAAACACTGAAGCTTTCTTT

size: NA
V: TRBV2
D: TRBD2
J: TRBJ2-2
CDR3: CASSDGLAGAGELFF
DNA: TGTGCCAGCAGCGACGGACTAGCCGGGGCCGGGGAGCTGTTTTTT

size: NA
V: TRBV2
D: NA
J: TRBJ2-5
CDR3: CASSPSDSQETQYF
DNA: TGTGCCAGCAGTCCGTCGGACTCTCAAGAGACCCAGTACTTC

size: NA
V: TRBV6-1
D: TRBD2
J: TRBJ2-7
CDR3: CASSESPSGVSYEQYF
DNA: TGTGCCAGCAGTGAATCCCCTAGCGGAGTCTCCTACGAGCAGTACTTC

size: NA
V: TRBV5-4
D: NA
J: TRBJ1-1
CDR3: CASSLPNRATEAFF
DNA: TGTGCCAGCAGCTTACCCAACAGGGCCACTGAAGCTTTCTTT

size: NA
V: TRBV18
D: TRBD1
J: TRBJ1-2
CDR3: CASSPNRQGNYGYTF
DNA: TGTGCCAGCTCACCAAATAGACAGGGGAACTATGGCTACACCTTC

size: NA
V: TRBV5-1
D: TRBD2
J: TRBJ2-1
CDR3: CASSLTSGTYNEQFF
DNA: TGCGCCAGCAGCTTGACTAGCGGTACCTACAATGAGCAGTTCTTC

size: NA
V: TRBV5-5
D: NA
J: TRBJ2-7
CDR3: CASSLAGAGPTYEQYF
DNA: TGTGCCAGCAGCTTGGCGGGAGCAGGGCCGACCTACGAGCAGTACTTC

size: once
V: TRBV14
D: NA
J: TRBJ1-4
CDR3: CASSQATGNEKLFF
DNA: TGTGCCAGCAGCCAAGCAACAGGGAATGAAAAACTGTTTTTT

size: NA
V: TRBV6-4
D: TRBD2
J: TRBJ2-1
CDR3: CASSDGAGGRNEQFF
DNA: TGTGCCAGCAGTGACGGGGCGGGGGGGAGAAATGAGCAGTTCTTC

size: NA
V: TRBV4-1
D: NA
J: TRBJ1-3
CDR3: CASSMLNYPGFQGAGNTIYF
DNA: TGCGCCAGCAGCATGTTGAATTATCCGGGGTTCCAAGGAGCTGGAAACACCATATATTTT

size: NA
V: TRBV9
D: TRBD1
J: TRBJ2-7
CDR3: CASSSRTGTYEQYF
DNA: TGTGCCAGCAGCTCTCGGACAGGGACCTACGAGCAGTACTTC

size: NA
V: TRBV19
D: TRBD2
J: TRBJ2-1
CDR3: CASSPRTSGGLSGRNEQFF
DNA: TGTGCCAGTAGTCCCCGGACTAGCGGGGGCCTATCCGGAAGGAATGAGCAGTTCTTC

size: NA
V: TRBV7-6
D: TRBD1
J: TRBJ1-5
CDR3: CASSSGGGQPQHF
DNA: TGTGCCAGCAGCTCAGGGGGTGGGCAGCCCCAGCATTTT

size: NA
V: TRBV18
D: TRBD1
J: TRBJ1-2
CDR3: CASSPQGGGKGYTF
DNA: TGTGCCAGCTCACCACAAGGAGGGGGCAAGGGCTACACCTTC

size: NA
V: TRBV5-1
D: TRBD2
J: TRBJ2-5
CDR3: CASSSLPSGERETQYF
DNA: TGCGCCAGCAGCTCACTTCCCAGCGGGGAGAGGGAGACCCAGTACTTC

size: NA
V: TRBV7-2
D: TRBD1
J: TRBJ1-2
CDR3: CASSKSPGTGGEGYTF
DNA: TGTGCCAGCAGCAAGAGCCCCGGGACAGGGGGCGAAGGCTACACCTTC

size: NA
V: TRBV7-6
D: TRBD1
J: TRBJ2-5
CDR3: CASSSRQGRETQYF
DNA: TGTGCCAGCAGCTCGCGACAGGGGCGAGAGACCCAGTACTTC

size: NA
V: TRBV6-5
D: TRBD2
J: TRBJ2-3
CDR3: CASSWLAGASTDTQYF
DNA: TGTGCCAGCAGTTGGTTAGCGGGGGCGAGCACAGATACGCAGTATTTT

size: NA
V: TRBV29-1
D: TRBD2
J: TRBJ2-1
CDR3: CSAGGLAIYNEQFF
DNA: TGCAGCGCCGGGGGACTAGCGATTTACAATGAGCAGTTCTTC

size: NA
V: TRBV5-4
D: NA
J: TRBJ1-2
CDR3: CASSLGAGRGNYGYTF
DNA: TGTGCCAGCAGCTTGGGGGCCGGCAGGGGAAACTATGGCTACACCTTC

size: NA
V: TRBV9
D: NA
J: TRBJ1-1
CDR3: CASSVTGSNTKAFF
DNA: TGTGCCAGCAGCGTAACCGGATCTAACACTAAAGCTTTCTTT

size: NA
V: TRBV28
D: NA
J: TRBJ2-1
CDR3: CASHNAGLEQFF
DNA: TGTGCCAGCCACAATGCGGGCCTCGAGCAGTTCTTC

size: NA
V: TRBV2
D: NA
J: TRBJ2-7
CDR3: CASSERGAGPGEQYF
DNA: TGTGCCAGCAGTGAGAGGGGAGCGGGTCCAGGCGAGCAGTACTTC

size: NA
V: TRBV29-1
D: TRBD2
J: TRBJ2-1
CDR3: CSVATSGSRYNEQFF
DNA: TGCAGCGTTGCCACTAGCGGGAGCCGCTACAATGAGCAGTTCTTC

size: NA
V: TRBV6-5
D: NA
J: TRBJ2-7
CDR3: CATGSNGADYEQYF
DNA: TGTGCCACTGGGTCCAACGGAGCGGACTACGAGCAGTACTTC

size: NA
V: TRBV27
D: NA
J: TRBJ2-3
CDR3: CASSTRQEPYPYSTDTQYF
DNA: TGTGCCAGCAGTACTCGACAGGAACCCTATCCCTATAGCACAGATACGCAGTATTTT

size: NA
V: TRBV5-4
D: NA
J: TRBJ2-3
CDR3: CASSLGGATRDTQYF
DNA: TGTGCCAGCAGCTTGGGTGGGGCTACCCGAGATACGCAGTATTTT

size: few
V: TRBV5-8
D: TRBD1
J: TRBJ2-5
CDR3: CASSVGQGAQETQYF
DNA: TGTGCCAGCAGCGTGGGACAGGGGGCCCAAGAGACCCAGTACTTC

size: NA
V: TRBV5-1
D: TRBD1
J: TRBJ2-2
CDR3: CASSLGTGYTGELFF
DNA: TGCGCCAGCAGCTTGGGGACAGGGTACACCGGGGAGCTGTTTTTT

size: NA
V: TRBV28
D: NA
J: TRBJ1-1
CDR3: CATTVQGNTEAFF
DNA: TGTGCCACCACAGTCCAGGGAAACACTGAAGCTTTCTTC

size: few
V: TRBV9
D: TRBD1
J: TRBJ1-1
CDR3: CASSPGGSGTEAFF
DNA: TGTGCCAGCAGCCCAGGGGGCTCCGGCACTGAAGCTTTCTTT

size: NA
V: TRBV19
D: NA
J: TRBJ1-1
CDR3: CASSIFFDSHTEAFF
DNA: TGTGCCAGTAGTATTTTCTTCGACTCACACACTGAAGCTTTCTTT

size: NA
V: TRBV9
D: TRBD1
J: TRBJ2-5
CDR3: CASSGGGTGKETQYF
DNA: TGTGCCAGCAGCGGAGGGGGGACAGGGAAAGAGACCCAGTACTTC

size: NA
V: TRBV5-6
D: NA
J: TRBJ2-4
CDR3: CASSLAIAKNIQYF
DNA: TGTGCCAGCAGCTTGGCAATAGCCAAAAACATTCAGTACTTC

size: few
V: TRBV23-1
D: NA
J: TRBJ2-3
CDR3: CASRLPGRKTSSTDTQYF
DNA: TGCGCCAGCAGGCTTCCGGGACGGAAAACTAGCAGCACAGATACGCAGTATTTT

size: NA
V: TRBV19
D: TRBD1
J: TRBJ1-2
CDR3: CASSLRAGQAPFRYTF
DNA: TGTGCCAGTAGCCTAAGAGCGGGACAGGCCCCGTTTAGATACACCTTC

size: NA
V: TRBV29-1
D: TRBD2
J: TRBJ2-7
CDR3: CSVTSGSYEQYF
DNA: TGCAGCGTTACTAGCGGCTCCTACGAGCAGTACTTC

size: NA
V: TRBV29-1
D: NA
J: TRBJ2-2
CDR3: CSVQGNTGELFF
DNA: TGCAGCGTTCAGGGAAACACCGGGGAGCTGTTTTTT

size: NA
V: TRBV7-9
D: TRBD1
J: TRBJ2-5
CDR3: CASSPRTGARTYQETQYF
DNA: TGTGCCAGCAGCCCGCGGACAGGGGCTCGAACGTACCAAGAGACCCAGTACTTC

size: NA
V: TRBV19
D: TRBD1
J: TRBJ1-1
CDR3: CASSSSGGGTEAFF
DNA: TGTGCCAGTAGTAGCTCAGGGGGTGGGACTGAAGCTTTCTTT

size: NA
V: TRBV10-1
D: TRBD2
J: TRBJ2-1
CDR3: CASRSGSVGDEQFF
DNA: TGCGCCAGCAGAAGCGGGAGTGTTGGTGATGAGCAGTTCTTC